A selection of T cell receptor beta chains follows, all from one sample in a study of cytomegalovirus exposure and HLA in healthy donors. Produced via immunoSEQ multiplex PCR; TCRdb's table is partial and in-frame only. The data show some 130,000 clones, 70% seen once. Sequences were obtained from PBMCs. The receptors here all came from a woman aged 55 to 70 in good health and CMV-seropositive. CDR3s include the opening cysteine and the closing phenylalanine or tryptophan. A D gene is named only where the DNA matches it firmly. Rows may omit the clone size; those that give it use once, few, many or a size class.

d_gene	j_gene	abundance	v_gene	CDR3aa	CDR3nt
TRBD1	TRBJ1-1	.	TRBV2	CASSERQGAVTEAFF	TGTGCCAGCAGTGAGAGGCAGGGGGCGGTCACTGAAGCTTTCTTT
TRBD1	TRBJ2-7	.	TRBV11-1	CASSSSTGPYEQYF	TGTGCCAGCAGCTCCTCGACAGGGCCCTACGAGCAGTACTTC
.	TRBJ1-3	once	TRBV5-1	CASSLDAGGGNTIYF	TGCGCCAGCAGCTTGGACGCCGGAGGTGGAAACACCATATATTTT
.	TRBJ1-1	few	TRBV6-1	CASSSRRNTEAFF	TGTGCCAGCAGTTCGCGTAGGAACACTGAAGCTTTCTTT
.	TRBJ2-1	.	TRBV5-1	CASSLGSGLLGSEQFF	TGCGCCAGCAGCTTGGGGAGCGGACTACTGGGGAGTGAGCAGTTCTTC
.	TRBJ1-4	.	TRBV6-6	CASSAGGRGNEKLFF	TGTGCCAGCAGTGCCGGCGGGCGCGGTAATGAAAAACTGTTTTTT
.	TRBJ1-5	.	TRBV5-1	CASSLSGESNQPQHF	TGCGCCAGCAGCTTAAGTGGGGAGAGCAATCAGCCCCAGCATTTT
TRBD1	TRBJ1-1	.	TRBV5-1	CASSLEDRVITEAFF	TGCGCCAGCAGCTTGGAGGACAGGGTGATCACTGAAGCTTTCTTT
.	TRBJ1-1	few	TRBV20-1	CSKTKTEAFF	TGCAGTAAAACAAAGACTGAAGCTTTCTTT
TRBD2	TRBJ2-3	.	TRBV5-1	CASSLKSSGSGTDTQYF	TGCGCCAGCAGCTTGAAGTCTAGCGGGTCCGGCACAGATACGCAGTATTTT
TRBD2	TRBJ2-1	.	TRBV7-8	CASSLLAGGPYNEQFF	TGTGCCAGCAGCCTACTAGCGGGAGGGCCGTATAATGAGCAGTTCTTC
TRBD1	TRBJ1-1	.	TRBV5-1	CASSSSTGLNTEAFF	TGCGCCAGCAGCTCGTCGACAGGGTTGAACACTGAAGCTTTCTTT
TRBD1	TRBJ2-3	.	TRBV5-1	CASSGTGVVDTQYF	TGCGCCAGCAGCGGGACAGGGGTTGTAGATACGCAGTATTTT
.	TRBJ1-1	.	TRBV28	CATNWAGLNTEAFF	TGTGCCACCAATTGGGCAGGGTTGAACACTGAAGCTTTCTTT
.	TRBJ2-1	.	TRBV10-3	CAISESPDEQFF	TGTGCCATCAGTGAGTCGCCGGATGAGCAGTTCTTC
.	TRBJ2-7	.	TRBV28	CASRGIGAYEQYF	TGTGCCAGCAGAGGGATCGGGGCCTACGAGCAGTACTTC
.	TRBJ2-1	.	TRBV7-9	CASSSLREYGNNEQFF	TGTGCCAGCAGCTCTCTCCGGGAGTATGGGAACAATGAGCAGTTCTTC
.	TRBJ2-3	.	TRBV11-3	CASSLDRGDTQYF	TGTGCCAGCAGCTTAGATAGGGGAGATACGCAGTATTTT
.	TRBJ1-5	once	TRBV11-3	CASSLEEYYSNQPQHF	TGTGCCAGCAGCTTAGAGGAGTACTATAGCAATCAGCCCCAGCATTTT
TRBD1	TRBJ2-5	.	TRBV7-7	CASSRGGWRETQYF	TGTGCTAGCAGCCGAGGGGGCTGGAGGGAGACCCAGTACTTC
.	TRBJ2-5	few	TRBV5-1	CASSPNPGQETQYF	TGCGCCAGCAGCCCGAATCCGGGGCAAGAGACCCAGTACTTC
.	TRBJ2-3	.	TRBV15	CATSRHVSPVPDTQYF	TGTGCCACCAGCAGACATGTAAGCCCGGTCCCAGATACGCAGTATTTT
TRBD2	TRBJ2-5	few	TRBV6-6	CASRTSGRQETQYF	TGTGCCAGCCGGACTAGCGGGAGGCAAGAGACCCAGTACTTC
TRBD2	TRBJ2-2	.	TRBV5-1	CASRTSGSSLVTGELFF	TGCGCCAGCAGGACCAGCGGGAGTTCTCTCGTCACCGGGGAGCTGTTTTTT
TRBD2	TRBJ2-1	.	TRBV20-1	CSAPTSSEQFF	TGCAGTGCCCCGACTAGCAGTGAGCAGTTCTTC
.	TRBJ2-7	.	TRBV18	CASSPPGPGGSEQYF	TGTGCCAGCTCACCACCGGGTCCGGGGGGCTCCGAGCAGTACTTC
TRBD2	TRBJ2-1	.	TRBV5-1	CASSLSGGSSYNEQFF	TGCGCCAGCAGCTTGTCGGGGGGAAGCTCCTACAATGAGCAGTTCTTC
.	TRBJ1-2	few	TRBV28	CASSFSSYGYTF	TGTGCCAGCAGTTTTAGCAGCTATGGCTACACCTTC
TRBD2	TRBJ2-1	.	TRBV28	CASSFSGGPNEQFF	TGTGCCAGCAGTTTTTCGGGAGGGCCGAATGAGCAGTTCTTC
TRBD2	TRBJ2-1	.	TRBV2	CASSLTSGNNEQFF	TGTGCCAGCAGTCTGACTAGCGGAAACAATGAGCAGTTCTTC
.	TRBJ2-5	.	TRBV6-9	CASSYLPPVEDQETQYF	TGTGCCAGCAGTTATCTACCTCCTGTGGAGGACCAAGAGACCCAGTACTTC
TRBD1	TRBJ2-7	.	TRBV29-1	CSARQGAYEQYF	TGCAGCGCGAGACAGGGGGCCTACGAGCAGTACTTC
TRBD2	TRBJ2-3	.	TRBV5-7	CASSHSGREGDTQYF	TGTGCCAGCAGCCACAGCGGGCGGGAGGGAGATACGCAGTATTTT
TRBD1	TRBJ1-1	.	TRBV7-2	CASSRQGGEAFF	TGTGCCAGCAGCCGACAGGGGGGTGAAGCTTTCTTT
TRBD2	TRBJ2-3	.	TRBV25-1	CASSHPAGITDTQYF	TGTGCCAGCAGCCATCCAGCGGGAATCACAGATACGCAGTATTTT
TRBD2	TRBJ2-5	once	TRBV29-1	CSVEEAGGIGETQYF	TGCAGCGTTGAAGAAGCGGGAGGAATTGGGGAGACCCAGTACTTC
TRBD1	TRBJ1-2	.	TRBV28	CASSFTGGVRMIGYTF	TGTGCCAGCAGTTTTACAGGGGGCGTTCGGATGATAGGCTACACCTTC
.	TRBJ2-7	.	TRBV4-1	CASSQVEGTYEQYF	TGCGCCAGCAGCCAAGTAGAGGGAACCTACGAGCAGTACTTC
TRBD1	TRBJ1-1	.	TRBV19	CASSQGASAFF	TGTGCCAGTAGTCAGGGGGCATCAGCTTTCTTT
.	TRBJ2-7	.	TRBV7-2	CASSPQESFYEQYF	TGTGCCAGCAGCCCACAGGAGAGCTTCTACGAGCAGTACTTC
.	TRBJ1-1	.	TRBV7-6	CASSRRGGGGNTEAFF	TGTGCCAGCAGCCGCCGTGGGGGCGGCGGGAACACTGAAGCTTTCTTT
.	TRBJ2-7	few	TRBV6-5	CASSYGAGASYEQYF	TGTGCCAGCAGTTACGGTGCGGGGGCCTCCTACGAGCAGTACTTC
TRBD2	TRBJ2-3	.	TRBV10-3	CAISPGTSGASTDTQYF	TGTGCCATCAGCCCCGGGACTAGCGGAGCTAGCACAGATACGCAGTATTTT
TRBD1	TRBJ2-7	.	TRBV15	CATSRGQGGSYEQYF	TGTGCCACCAGCAGGGGACAGGGGGGTTCCTACGAGCAGTACTTC
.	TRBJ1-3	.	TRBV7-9	CASSFSRDTRSSGNTIYF	TGTGCCAGCAGCTTTTCCCGGGACACCCGGAGCTCTGGAAACACCATATATTTT
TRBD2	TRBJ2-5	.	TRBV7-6	CASSSAGLAETQYF	TGTGCCAGCAGCTCAGCGGGGCTTGCGGAGACCCAGTACTTC
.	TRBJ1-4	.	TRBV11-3	CASAIGREKLFF	TGTGCCAGCGCGATAGGGAGGGAAAAACTGTTTTTT
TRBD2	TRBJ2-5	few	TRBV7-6	CASSSGTSGGGGQETQYF	TGTGCCAGCAGCTCCGGGACTAGCGGGGGAGGCGGCCAAGAGACCCAGTACTTC
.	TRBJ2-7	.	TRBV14	CASSQVSAAYEQYF	TGTGCCAGCAGCCAAGTTTCGGCGGCCTACGAGCAGTACTTC
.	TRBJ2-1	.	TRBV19	CASSVDSRSSYNEQFF	TGTGCCAGTAGTGTTGACAGCCGGAGCTCCTACAATGAGCAGTTCTTC
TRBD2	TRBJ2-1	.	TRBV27	CASSHPSGSGRSHEQFF	TGTGCCAGCAGTCACCCCTCGGGTAGCGGGAGGTCCCATGAGCAGTTCTTC